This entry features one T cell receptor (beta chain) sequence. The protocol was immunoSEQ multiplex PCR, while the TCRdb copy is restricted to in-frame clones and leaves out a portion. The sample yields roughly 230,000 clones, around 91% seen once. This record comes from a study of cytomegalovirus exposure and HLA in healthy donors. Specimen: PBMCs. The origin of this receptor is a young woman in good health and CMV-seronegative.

DNA of the CDR3: TGTGCCAGCAGTGATCTAACGGGCTCGAAGGATCACAATGAGCAGTTCTTC. Translated: CASSDLTGSKDHNEQFF. V usage is TRBV2 and J usage is TRBJ2-1; no clear D. Trimming shortened V by 3 bases and J by 5 bases, and 20 bases separated the two germline ends. Germline lookup yields CDR1 SNHLY and CDR2 FYNNEI. This CDR3 has 17 residues.